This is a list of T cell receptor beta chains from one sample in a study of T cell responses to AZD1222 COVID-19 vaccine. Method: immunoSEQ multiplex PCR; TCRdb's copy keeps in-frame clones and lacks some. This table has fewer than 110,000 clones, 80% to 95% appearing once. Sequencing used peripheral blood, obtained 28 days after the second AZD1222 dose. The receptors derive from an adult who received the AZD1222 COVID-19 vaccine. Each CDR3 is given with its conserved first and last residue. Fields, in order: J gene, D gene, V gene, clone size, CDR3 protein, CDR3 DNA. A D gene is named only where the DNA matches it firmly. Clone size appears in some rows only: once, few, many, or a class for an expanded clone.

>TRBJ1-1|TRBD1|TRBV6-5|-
CASSSGTVPEAFF
TGTGCCAGCAGTTCCGGGACAGTCCCTGAAGCTTTCTTT
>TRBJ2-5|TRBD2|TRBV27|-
CASSPLAGGRETQYF
TGTGCCAGCAGTCCCCTAGCGGGAGGGCGTGAGACCCAGTACTTC
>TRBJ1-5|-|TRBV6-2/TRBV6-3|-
CASSSRPILYSNQPQHF
TGTGCCAGCAGTTCCCGACCGATTTTATATAGCAATCAGCCCCAGCATTTT
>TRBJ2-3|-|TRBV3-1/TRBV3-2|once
CASSQGDSLNTQYF
TGTGCCAGCAGCCAAGGTGACTCCCTAAATACGCAGTATTTT
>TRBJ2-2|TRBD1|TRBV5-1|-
CASRAGGSQGTGELFF
TGCGCCAGCAGGGCAGGGGGATCGCAAGGTACCGGGGAGCTGTTTTTT
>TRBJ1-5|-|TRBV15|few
CATSENRAHQPQHF
TGTGCCACCAGCGAAAACAGGGCCCATCAGCCCCAGCATTTT
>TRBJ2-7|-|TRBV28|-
CASFARVAPSYEQYF
TGTGCCAGCTTCGCCAGGGTAGCCCCCTCCTACGAGCAGTACTTC
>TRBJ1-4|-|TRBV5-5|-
CASSLGGFDKRIEKLFF
TGTGCCAGCAGCTTGGGAGGGTTTGATAAACGGATTGAAAAACTGTTTTTT
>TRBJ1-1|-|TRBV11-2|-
CASSLGGNTEAFF
TGTGCCAGCAGCTTAGGGGGAAACACTGAAGCTTTCTTT
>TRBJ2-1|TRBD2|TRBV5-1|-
CASSFSGGPGNEQFF
TGCGCCAGCAGCTTCAGCGGGGGGCCTGGCAATGAGCAGTTCTTC
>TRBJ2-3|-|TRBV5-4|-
CASSAGMTGTSANTQYF
TGTGCCAGCAGCGCGGGGATGACCGGGACTTCGGCAAATACGCAGTATTTT
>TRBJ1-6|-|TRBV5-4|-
CASSWGGASGNYSPLHF
TGTGCCAGCAGCTGGGGCGGGGCTTCCGGGAATTATTCACCCCTCCACTTT
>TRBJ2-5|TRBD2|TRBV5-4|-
CASSPGTSGRETQYF
TGTGCCAGCAGCCCGGGGACTAGCGGGAGAGAGACCCAGTACTTC
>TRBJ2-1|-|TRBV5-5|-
CASSTLAHNEQFF
TGTGCCAGCAGCACACTAGCTCACAATGAGCAGTTCTTC
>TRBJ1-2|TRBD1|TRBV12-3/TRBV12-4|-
CASTGDRGYGYTF
TGTGCCAGCACCGGGGACAGGGGGTATGGCTACACCTTC
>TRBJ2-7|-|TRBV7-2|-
CASSFRTRLSYEQYF
TGTGCCAGCAGCTTCCGGACAAGGCTCTCCTACGAGCAGTACTTC
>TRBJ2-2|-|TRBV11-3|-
CASSLDHRLPTGELFF
TGTGCCAGCAGCTTAGATCATAGGCTCCCTACCGGGGAGCTGTTTTTT
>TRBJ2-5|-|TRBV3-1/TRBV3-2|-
CASSPPIQETQYF
TGTGCCAGCAGCCCGCCCATCCAAGAGACCCAGTACTTC
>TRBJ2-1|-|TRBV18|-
CASSPGTHPHNEQFF
TGTGCCAGCTCACCCGGGACTCATCCCCACAATGAGCAGTTCTTC
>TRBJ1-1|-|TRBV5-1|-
CASSFGMMNTEAFF
TGCGCCAGCAGCTTCGGCATGATGAACACTGAAGCTTTCTTT
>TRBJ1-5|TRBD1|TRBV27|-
CASSLPTGGYHQPQHF
TGTGCCAGCAGTTTACCAACAGGGGGCTATCATCAGCCCCAGCATTTT
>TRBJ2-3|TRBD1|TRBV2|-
CASSDEWGQGAQGDTQYF
TGTGCCAGCAGTGACGAGTGGGGACAGGGGGCGCAAGGAGATACGCAGTATTTT
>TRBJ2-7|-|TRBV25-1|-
CASSAENSYEQYF
TGTGCCAGCAGTGCGGAGAACTCCTACGAGCAGTACTTC
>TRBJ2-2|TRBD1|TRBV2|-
CASATGDTGELFF
TGTGCCAGCGCTACAGGGGACACCGGGGAGCTGTTTTTT
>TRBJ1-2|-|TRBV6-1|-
CASSEARQGYGYTF
TGTGCCAGCAGTGAAGCGCGTCAGGGGTACGGCTACACCTTC
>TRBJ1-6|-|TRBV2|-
CASSDSQVNSPLHF
TGTGCCAGCAGTGATAGTCAGGTTAATTCACCCCTCCACTTT
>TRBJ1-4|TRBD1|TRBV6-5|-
CASSYRDRGGEKLFF
TGTGCCAGCAGTTACCGGGACAGGGGAGGTGAAAAACTGTTTTTT
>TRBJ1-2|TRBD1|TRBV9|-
CASSPGTVRYTF
TGTGCCAGCAGCCCCGGGACAGTTCGCTACACCTTC
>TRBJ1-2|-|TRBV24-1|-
CATSGEIPQSAGYTF
TGTGCCACCAGTGGGGAAATCCCGCAGTCGGCTGGCTACACCTTC
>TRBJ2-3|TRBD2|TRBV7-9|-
CASSGGAGGLSDTQYF
TGTGCCAGCAGCGGCGGCGCGGGAGGGTTATCAGATACGCAGTATTTT
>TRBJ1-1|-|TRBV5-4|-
CASSLTGEAFF
TGTGCCAGCAGCCTAACGGGTGAAGCTTTCTTT
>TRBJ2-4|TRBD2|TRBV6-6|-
CASSPRTSGHPLGNIQYF
TGTGCCAGCAGTCCCCGGACTAGCGGGCATCCTTTGGGGAACATTCAGTACTTC
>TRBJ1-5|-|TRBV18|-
CASSPGAYNQPQHF
TGTGCCAGCTCACCGGGCGCTTACAATCAGCCCCAGCATTTT
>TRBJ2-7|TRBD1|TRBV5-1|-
CASTGTGRYEQYF
TGCGCCAGCACCGGGACAGGGCGGTACGAGCAGTACTTC
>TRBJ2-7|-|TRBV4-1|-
CASSQPGNIYEQYF
TGCGCCAGCAGCCAACCGGGAAATATATACGAGCAGTACTTC
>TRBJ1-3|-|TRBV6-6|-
CASSYSSSSSGNTIYF
TGTGCCAGCAGTTACTCATCCAGTAGCTCTGGAAACACCATATATTTT
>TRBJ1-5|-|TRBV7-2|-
CASSPGELGNQPQHF
TGTGCCAGCAGTCCAGGGGAGTTGGGCAATCAGCCCCAGCATTTT
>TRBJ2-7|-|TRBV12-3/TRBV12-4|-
CASSRLGEQYF
TGTGCCAGCAGTCGACTAGGCGAGCAGTACTTC
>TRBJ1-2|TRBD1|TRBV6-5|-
CASGTGGAGGYTF
TGTGCCAGCGGGACAGGGGGCGCGGGTGGCTACACCTTC
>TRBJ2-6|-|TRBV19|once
CASSITTGANVLTF
TGTGCCAGTAGTATAACAACTGGGGCCAACGTCCTGACTTTC
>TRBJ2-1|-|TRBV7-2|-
CASTSWGQGINEQFF
TGTGCCAGCACCTCGTGGGGGCAGGGGATCAATGAGCAGTTCTTC
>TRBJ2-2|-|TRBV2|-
CASRGARSNTGELFF
TGTGCCAGCAGGGGGGCCCGATCTAACACCGGGGAGCTGTTTTTT
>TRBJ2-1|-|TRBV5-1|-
CASSLGNGKVQFF
TGCGCCAGCAGCTTAGGCAACGGGAAGGTGCAGTTCTTC